This T cell receptor beta chain was profiled in a study of OX40 agonist ivuxolimab in advanced cancers. TCRdb keeps only in-frame clones here, not all; method: immunoSEQ multiplex PCR. The sample has tens of thousands of clones; about 90% are singletons. With baseline, cycle 4 day 1, and cycle 7 day 1 as timepoints, blood was sampled. The receptor was derived from an adult with an advanced solid tumor such as melanoma, head and neck, liver or kidney cancer. This specimen was CD4+ or CD8+ T cells sorted from blood, taken in a trial of the OX40 agonist ivuxolimab.

The CDR3 bases are TGTGCCAGCAGCTTGGGACCGGCGACAGGGCTCATGTCCAATCAGCCCCAGCATTTT. This codes for CASSLGPATGLMSNQPQHF. The rearrangement joins TRBV5-6 to TRBJ1-5; 7 positions agree with TRBD1. CDR1 and CDR2 (germline): SGHDT, YYEEEE. V lost 0 bases, J lost 3 bases, and 15 bases stayed unmatched. The length of the CDR3 is 19 residues.